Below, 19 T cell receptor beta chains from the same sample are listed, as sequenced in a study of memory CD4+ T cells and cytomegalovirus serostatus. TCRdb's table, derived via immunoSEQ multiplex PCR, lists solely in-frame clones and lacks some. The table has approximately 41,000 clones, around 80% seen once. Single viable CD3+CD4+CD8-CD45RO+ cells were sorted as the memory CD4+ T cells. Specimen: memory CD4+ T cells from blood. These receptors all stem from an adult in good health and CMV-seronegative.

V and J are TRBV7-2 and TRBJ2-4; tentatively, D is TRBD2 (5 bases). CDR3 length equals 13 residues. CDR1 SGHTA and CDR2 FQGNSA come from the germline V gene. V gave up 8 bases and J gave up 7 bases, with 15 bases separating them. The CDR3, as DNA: TGTGCCAGCTCCCCTGATAGGAGGAACATTCAGTACTTC. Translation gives CASSPDRRNIQYF. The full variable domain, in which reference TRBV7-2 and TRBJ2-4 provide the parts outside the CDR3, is GAGVSQSPSNKVTEKGKDVELRCDPISGHTALYWYRQSLGQGLEFLIYFQGNSAPDKSGLPSDRFSAERTGGSVSTLTIQRTQQEDSAVYLCASSPDRRNIQYFGAGTRLSVL.

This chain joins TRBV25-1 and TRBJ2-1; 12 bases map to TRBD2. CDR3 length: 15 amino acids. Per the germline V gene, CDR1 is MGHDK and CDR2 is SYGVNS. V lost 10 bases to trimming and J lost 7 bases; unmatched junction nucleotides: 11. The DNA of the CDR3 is TGTGCCACCCTCCCCCTAGCGGGAGGGGAAAATGAGCAGTTCTTC. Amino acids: CATLPLAGGENEQFF.

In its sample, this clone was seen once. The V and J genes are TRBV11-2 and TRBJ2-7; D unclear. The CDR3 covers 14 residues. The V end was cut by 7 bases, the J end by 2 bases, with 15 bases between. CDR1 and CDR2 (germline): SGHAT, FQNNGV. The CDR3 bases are TGTGCCAGCACCTTTGGGCCCCTGACCTACGAGCAGTACTTC. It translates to CASTFGPLTYEQYF.

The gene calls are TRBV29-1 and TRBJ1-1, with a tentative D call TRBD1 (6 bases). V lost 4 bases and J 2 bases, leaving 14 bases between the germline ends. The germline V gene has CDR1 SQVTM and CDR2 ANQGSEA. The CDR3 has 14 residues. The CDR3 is CSVARGGQNTEAFF. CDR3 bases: TGCAGCGTTGCCCGTGGGGGCCAAAACACTGAAGCTTTCTTT.

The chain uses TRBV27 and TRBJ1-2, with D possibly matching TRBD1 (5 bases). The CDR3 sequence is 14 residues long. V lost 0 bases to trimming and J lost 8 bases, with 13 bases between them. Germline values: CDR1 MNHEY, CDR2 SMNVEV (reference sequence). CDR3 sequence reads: CASSLSRRESGYTF. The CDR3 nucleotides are TGTGCCAGCAGTTTATCGCGCAGGGAGAGCGGCTACACCTTC.

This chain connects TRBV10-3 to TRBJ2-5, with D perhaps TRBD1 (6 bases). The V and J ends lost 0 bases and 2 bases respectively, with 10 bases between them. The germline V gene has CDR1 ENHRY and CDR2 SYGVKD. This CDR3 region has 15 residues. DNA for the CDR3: TGTGCCATCAGTGAGTCCAAGGGGGTACAAGAGACCCAGTACTTC. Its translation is CAISESKGVQETQYF.

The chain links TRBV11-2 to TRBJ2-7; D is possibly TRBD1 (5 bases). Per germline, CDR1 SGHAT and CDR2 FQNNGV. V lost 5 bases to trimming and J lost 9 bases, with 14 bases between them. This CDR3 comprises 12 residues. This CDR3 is CASSPGPAGQYF. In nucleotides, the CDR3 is TGTGCCAGCAGCCCAGGGCCTGCTGGGCAGTACTTC.

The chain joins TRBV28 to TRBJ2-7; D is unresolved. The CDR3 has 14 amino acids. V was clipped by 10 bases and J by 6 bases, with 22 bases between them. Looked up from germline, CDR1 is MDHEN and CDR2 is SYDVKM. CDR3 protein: CATSGGIAVFEQYF. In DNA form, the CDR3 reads TGTGCCACTTCGGGTGGAATAGCCGTGTTCGAGCAGTACTTC.

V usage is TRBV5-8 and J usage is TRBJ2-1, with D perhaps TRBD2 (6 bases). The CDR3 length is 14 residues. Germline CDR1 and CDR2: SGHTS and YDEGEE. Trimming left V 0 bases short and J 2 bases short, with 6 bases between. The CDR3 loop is CASSLERAYNEQFF. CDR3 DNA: TGTGCCAGCAGCTTGGAGCGGGCCTACAATGAGCAGTTCTTC.

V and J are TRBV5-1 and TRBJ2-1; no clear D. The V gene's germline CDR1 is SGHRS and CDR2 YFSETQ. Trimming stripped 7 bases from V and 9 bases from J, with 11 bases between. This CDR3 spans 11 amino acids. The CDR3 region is CASGPGGEQFF. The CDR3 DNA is TGCGCCAGCGGTCCAGGTGGTGAGCAGTTCTTC.

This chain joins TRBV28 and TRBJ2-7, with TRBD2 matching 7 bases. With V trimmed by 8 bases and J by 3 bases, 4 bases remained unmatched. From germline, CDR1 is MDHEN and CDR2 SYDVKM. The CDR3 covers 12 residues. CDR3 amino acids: CASLGGIYEQYF. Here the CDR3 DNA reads TGTGCCAGCTTGGGGGGGATCTACGAGCAGTACTTC.

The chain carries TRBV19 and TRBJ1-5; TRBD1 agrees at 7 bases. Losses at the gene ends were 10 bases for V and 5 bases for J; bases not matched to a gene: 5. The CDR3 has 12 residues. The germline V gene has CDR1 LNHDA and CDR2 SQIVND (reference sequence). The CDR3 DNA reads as TGTGCCACACAAGACAGGGATCAGCCCCAGCATTTT. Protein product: CATQDRDQPQHF.

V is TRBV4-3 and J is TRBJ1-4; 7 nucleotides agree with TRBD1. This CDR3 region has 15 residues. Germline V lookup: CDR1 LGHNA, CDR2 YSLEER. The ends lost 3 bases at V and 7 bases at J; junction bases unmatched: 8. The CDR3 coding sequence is TGCGCCAGCAGCCAGATCGGGACAGTGGGTGAAAAACTGTTTTTT. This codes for CASSQIGTVGEKLFF.

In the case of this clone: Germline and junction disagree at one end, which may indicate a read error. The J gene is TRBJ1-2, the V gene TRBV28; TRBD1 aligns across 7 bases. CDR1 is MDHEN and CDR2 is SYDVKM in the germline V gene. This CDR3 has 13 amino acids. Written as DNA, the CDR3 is TGTGCCAGCAGTCCGCGACAGGGAAGGACTGTCTCCTTC. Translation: CASSPRQGRTVSF.

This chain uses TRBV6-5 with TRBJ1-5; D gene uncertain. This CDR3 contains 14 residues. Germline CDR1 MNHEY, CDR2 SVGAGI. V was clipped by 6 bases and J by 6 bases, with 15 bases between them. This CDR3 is CASSPSGSRQPQHF. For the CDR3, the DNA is TGTGCCAGCAGCCCCTCCGGGTCCCGTCAGCCCCAGCATTTT.

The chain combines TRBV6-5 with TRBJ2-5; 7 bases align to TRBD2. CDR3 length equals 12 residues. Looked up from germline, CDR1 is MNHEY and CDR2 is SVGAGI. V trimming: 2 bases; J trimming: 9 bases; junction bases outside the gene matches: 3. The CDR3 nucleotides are TGTGCCAGCAGTTACGAGGGAGGGGCCCAGTACTTC. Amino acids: CASSYEGGAQYF.

This CDR3 is CASSLDRNNEKLFF. DNA of the CDR3: TGCGCCAGCAGCCTGGACAGGAATAATGAAAAACTGTTTTTT. V is TRBV5-1 and J is TRBJ1-4; TRBD1 aligns across 7 bases. Trimming removed 4 bases from V and 4 bases from J; junction bases left unmatched: 4. The CDR3 contains 14 residues. The germline CDR1 and CDR2 sequences are SGHRS and YFSETQ.

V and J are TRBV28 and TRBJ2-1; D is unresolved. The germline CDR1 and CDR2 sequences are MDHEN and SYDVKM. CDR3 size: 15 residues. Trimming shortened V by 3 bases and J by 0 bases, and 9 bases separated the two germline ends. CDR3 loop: CASSFLRSSYNEQFF. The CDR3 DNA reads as TGTGCCAGCAGTTTCCTGCGAAGCTCCTACAATGAGCAGTTCTTC.

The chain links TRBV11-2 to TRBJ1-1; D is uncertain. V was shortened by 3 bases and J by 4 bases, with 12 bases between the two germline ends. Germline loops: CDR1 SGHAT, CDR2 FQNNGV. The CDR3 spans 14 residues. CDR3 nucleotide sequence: TGTGCCAGCAGCTTTGAGGGTAAAGGCACTGAAGCTTTCTTT. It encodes CASSFEGKGTEAFF.